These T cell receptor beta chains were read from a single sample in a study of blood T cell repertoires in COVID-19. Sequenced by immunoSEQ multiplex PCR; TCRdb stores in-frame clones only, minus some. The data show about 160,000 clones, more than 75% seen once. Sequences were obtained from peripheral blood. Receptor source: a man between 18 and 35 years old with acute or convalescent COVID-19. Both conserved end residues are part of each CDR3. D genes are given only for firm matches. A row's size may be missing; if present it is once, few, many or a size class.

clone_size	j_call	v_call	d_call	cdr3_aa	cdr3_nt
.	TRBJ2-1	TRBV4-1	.	CASSQARGIGYNEQFF	TGCGCCAGCAGCCAAGCTCGCGGGATCGGATACAATGAGCAGTTCTTC
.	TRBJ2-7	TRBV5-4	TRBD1	CASSLEQGGLSYEQYF	TGTGCCAGCAGCCTCGAACAGGGGGGACTCTCCTACGAGCAGTACTTC
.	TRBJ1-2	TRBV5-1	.	CASSLGIEVAGYTF	TGCGCCAGCAGCTTGGGTATTGAGGTCGCTGGCTACACCTTC
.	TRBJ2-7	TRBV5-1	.	CASSLGRSYEQYF	TGCGCCAGCAGCTTGGGAAGGAGCTACGAGCAGTACTTC
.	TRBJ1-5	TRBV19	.	CASSIPQGGLNQPQHF	TGTGCCAGTAGTATCCCTCAGGGAGGGTTAAATCAGCCCCAGCATTTT
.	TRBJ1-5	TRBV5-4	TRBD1	CASSPGQGADQPQHF	TGTGCCAGCAGCCCGGGACAGGGGGCGGATCAGCCCCAGCATTTT
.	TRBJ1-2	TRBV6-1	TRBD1	CASSENERTGVGGYTF	TGTGCCAGCAGTGAGAACGAACGGACAGGGGTGGGTGGCTACACCTTC
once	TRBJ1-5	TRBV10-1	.	CASSSGNQPQHF	TGCGCCAGCAGTTCTGGCAATCAGCCCCAGCATTTT
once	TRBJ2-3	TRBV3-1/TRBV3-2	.	CASSRFLTGGVSTDTQYF	TGTGCCAGCAGCCGCTTCTTAACGGGCGGGGTTAGCACAGATACGCAGTATTTT
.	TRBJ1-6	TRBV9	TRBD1	CASSTGTDYSPLHF	TGTGCCAGCAGTACCGGGACAGACTATTCACCCCTCCACTTT
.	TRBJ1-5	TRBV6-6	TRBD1	CASRLDRGNQPQHF	TGTGCCAGCAGACTCGACAGGGGTAATCAGCCCCAGCATTTT
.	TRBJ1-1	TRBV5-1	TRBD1	CASSLGTTTGGRTEAFF	TGCGCCAGCAGCCTCGGGACTACGACAGGGGGCCGCACTGAAGCTTTCTTT
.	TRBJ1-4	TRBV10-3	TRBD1	CATQGAVLSNEKLFF	TGTGCCACACAGGGGGCAGTTCTTTCTAATGAAAAACTGTTTTTT
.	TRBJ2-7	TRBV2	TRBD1	CASIRDRLYEQYF	TGTGCCAGCATTCGGGACAGACTCTACGAGCAGTACTTC
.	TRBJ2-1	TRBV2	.	CASSESISGGRIFYNEQFF	TGTGCCAGCAGTGAATCTATCTCGGGCGGGCGGATTTTCTACAATGAGCAGTTCTTC
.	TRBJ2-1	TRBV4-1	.	CASSQLQRSLYNEQFF	TGCGCCAGCAGCCAACTCCAGCGGAGTCTATACAATGAGCAGTTCTTC
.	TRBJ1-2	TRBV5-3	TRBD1	CARSLSHRGEDYGYTF	TGTGCCAGAAGCTTATCCCACAGGGGAGAGGACTATGGCTACACCTTC
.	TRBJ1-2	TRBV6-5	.	CASSYSRGGKGGYTF	TGTGCCAGCAGTTACTCTCGGGGGGGGAAGGGTGGCTACACCTTC
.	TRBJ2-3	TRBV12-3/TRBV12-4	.	CASTWGDTDTQYF	TGTGCCAGCACTTGGGGGGACACAGATACGCAGTATTTT
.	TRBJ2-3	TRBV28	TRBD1	CATLPGGTTDTQYF	TGTGCCACCCTCCCAGGGGGCACCACAGATACGCAGTATTTT
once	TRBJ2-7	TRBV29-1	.	CSVAGQTPSSYEQYF	TGCAGCGTCGCCGGACAAACTCCGAGCTCCTACGAGCAGTACTTC
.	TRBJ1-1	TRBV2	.	CASGGHPNTEAFF	TGTGCCAGCGGGGGACATCCGAACACTGAAGCTTTCTTT
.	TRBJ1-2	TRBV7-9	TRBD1	CASSFTQGARNYGYTF	TGTGCCAGCAGCTTCACACAGGGGGCGCGAAACTATGGCTACACCTTC
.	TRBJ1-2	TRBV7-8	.	CASSLPRRGLGDYGYTF	TGTGCCAGCAGCTTACCCAGGCGGGGTCTTGGTGACTATGGCTACACCTTC
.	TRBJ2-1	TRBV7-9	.	CASSLSLNTNEQFF	TGTGCCAGCAGCTTAAGCCTGAATACTAATGAGCAGTTCTTC
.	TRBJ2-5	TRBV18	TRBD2	CASSPGLAGLKETQYF	TGTGCCAGCTCACCCGGACTAGCGGGGCTTAAAGAGACCCAGTACTTC
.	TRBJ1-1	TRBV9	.	CASSVATPGMSEAFF	TGTGCCAGCAGCGTAGCTACCCCCGGGATGTCTGAAGCTTTCTTT
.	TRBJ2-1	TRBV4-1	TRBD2	CASSPDDRLAVSPFYNEQFF	TGCGCCAGCAGCCCTGATGATCGTCTAGCGGTATCCCCTTTCTACAATGAGCAGTTCTTC
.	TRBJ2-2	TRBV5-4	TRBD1	CASSLPQTGGTGELFF	TGTGCCAGCAGCTTACCCCAGACAGGGGGCACCGGGGAGCTGTTTTTT
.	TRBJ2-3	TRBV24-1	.	CATSDIWLTDTQYF	TGTGCCACCAGTGATATTTGGCTCACAGATACGCAGTATTTT
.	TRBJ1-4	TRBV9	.	CASSPEEGYNEKLFF	TGTGCCAGCAGCCCCGAGGAGGGGTATAATGAAAAACTGTTTTTT
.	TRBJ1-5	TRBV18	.	CASSGGGNQPQHF	TGTGCCAGCTCAGGGGGGGGCAATCAGCCCCAGCATTTT
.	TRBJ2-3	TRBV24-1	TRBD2	CATSDSRDRGTSGRLPTDTQYF	TGTGCCACCAGTGATTCACGGGACAGGGGGACTAGCGGGAGGCTACCCACAGATACGCAGTATTTT
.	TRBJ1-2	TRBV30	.	CAGRGIEAANYGYTF	TGTGCCGGAAGAGGGATTGAGGCAGCTAACTATGGCTACACCTTC
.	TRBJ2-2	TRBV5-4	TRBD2	CASSLGGTSDTGELFF	TGTGCCAGCAGCTTGGGTGGGACTAGCGACACCGGGGAGCTGTTTTTT
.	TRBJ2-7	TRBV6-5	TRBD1	CASSYDGTGVYEQYF	TGTGCCAGCAGTTACGACGGGACAGGGGTTTACGAGCAGTACTTC
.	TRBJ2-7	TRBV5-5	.	CASSTGLFRYEQYF	TGTGCCAGCTCCACAGGGTTATTCCGATACGAGCAGTACTTC
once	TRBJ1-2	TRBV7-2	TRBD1	CASSLGTLGQGYGYTF	TGTGCCAGCAGCTTAGGGACCCTGGGACAGGGCTATGGCTACACCTTC
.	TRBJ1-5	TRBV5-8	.	CASSPLAGAGQPQHF	TGTGCCAGCAGCCCCCTGGCAGGGGCCGGCCAGCCCCAGCATTTT
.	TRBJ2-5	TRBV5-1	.	CASSLRGGGETQYF	TGCGCCAGCAGCTTGCGAGGGGGTGGAGAGACCCAGTACTTC
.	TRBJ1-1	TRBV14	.	CASSQVKGTEAFF	TGTGCCAGCAGCCAAGTAAAGGGGACTGAAGCTTTCTTT
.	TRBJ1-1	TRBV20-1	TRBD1	CSAGTGVEAFF	TGCAGTGCTGGGACAGGGGTTGAAGCTTTCTTT
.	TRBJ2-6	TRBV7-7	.	CASSAYRVAESGANVLTF	TGTGCCAGCAGCGCCTACAGAGTCGCAGAATCTGGGGCCAACGTCCTGACTTTC
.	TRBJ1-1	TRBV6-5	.	CASSPPDRKNTEAFF	TGTGCCAGCAGCCCCCCGGACAGAAAGAACACTGAAGCTTTCTTT
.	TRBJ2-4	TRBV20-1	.	CSASPSGQSTYF	TGCAGTGCTAGTCCATCTGGTCAGTCAACGTACTTC
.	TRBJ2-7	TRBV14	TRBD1	CASSRGRVSEQYF	TGTGCCAGCAGTAGGGGGCGCGTAAGCGAGCAGTACTTC
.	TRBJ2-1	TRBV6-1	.	CASSEVGGSNNEQFF	TGTGCCAGCAGCGAAGTGGGGGGATCAAACAATGAGCAGTTCTTC
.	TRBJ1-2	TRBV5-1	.	CASSLNRENYGYTF	TGCGCCAGCAGCTTGAACAGGGAGAACTATGGCTACACCTTC
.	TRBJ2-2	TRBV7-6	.	CASSLLLDSYKPNTGELFF	TGTGCCAGCAGCTTACTATTGGACAGCTACAAGCCGAACACCGGGGAGCTGTTTTTT
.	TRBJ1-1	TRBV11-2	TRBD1	CASSLGQGVTEAFF	TGTGCCAGCAGCTTAGGACAGGGCGTCACTGAAGCTTTCTTT